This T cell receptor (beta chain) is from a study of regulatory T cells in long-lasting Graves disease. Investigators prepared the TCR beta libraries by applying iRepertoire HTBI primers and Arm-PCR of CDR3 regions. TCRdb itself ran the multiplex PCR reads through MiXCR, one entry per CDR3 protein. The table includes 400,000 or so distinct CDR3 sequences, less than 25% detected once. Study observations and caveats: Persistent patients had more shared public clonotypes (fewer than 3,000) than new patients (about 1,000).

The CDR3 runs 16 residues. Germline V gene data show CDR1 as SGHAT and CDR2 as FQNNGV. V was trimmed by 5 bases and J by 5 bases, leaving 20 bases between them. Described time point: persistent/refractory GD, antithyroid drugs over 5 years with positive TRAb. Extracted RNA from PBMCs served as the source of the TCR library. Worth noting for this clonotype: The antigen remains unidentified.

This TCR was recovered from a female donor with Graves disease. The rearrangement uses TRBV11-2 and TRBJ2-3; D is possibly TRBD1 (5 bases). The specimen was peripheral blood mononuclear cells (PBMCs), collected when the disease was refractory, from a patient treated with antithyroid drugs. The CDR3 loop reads CASSRQAGSSEDTQYF. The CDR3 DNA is TGTGCCAGCAGCCGGCAGGCAGGGTCTAGTGAAGATACGCAGTATTTT.